The clone carrying this TCR beta chain appeared once. Only in-frame clones appear in the TCRdb table, and some are missing; sequencing was by immunoSEQ multiplex PCR. The sample contains tens of thousands of clones, 90% to 97% of which appear only once. These data are taken from a study of T cell clonotyping in hematopoietic cell transplantation. The ends were cut back, 0 bases at V and 2 bases at J, with 5 bases in the middle. CDR1 and CDR2 (germline): LNHDA, SQIVND (reference sequence). This CDR3 comprises 13 residues. Indicated time point: recipient sample about 28 days before transplant, after cytoreduction.

This material consisted of peripheral blood mononuclear cells, taken before stem cell transplant. This receptor was obtained from a woman in her forties or fifties with acute myeloid leukemia. Some clones in this sample may be carry-over from other donors' samples. This chain uses TRBV19 with TRBJ2-7; no clear D. CDR3 residues: CASSIETTYEQYF. DNA of the CDR3: TGTGCCAGTAGTATAGAGACAACCTACGAGCAGTACTTC.